A selection of T cell receptor beta chains follows, all from one sample in a study of control samples from healthy donors and cancer patients. Some clones are missing from TCRdb's copy, which holds only in-frame ones; the method was immunoSEQ multiplex PCR. The sample includes tens of thousands of clones, 88% of them seen just once. The specimen sequenced was PBMCs. The receptor source for this set is a man aged 45-60 years with head and neck cancer. Both conserved end residues are part of each CDR3. The order of the fields is D gene, clone size, V gene, J gene, CDR3 DNA, CDR3 protein. A D gene is named only where the DNA matches it firmly. Rows give clone size only sometimes, using once, few, many, or a class for an expanded clone.

d_call: TRBD1; clone_size: NA; v_call: TRBV29-1; j_call: TRBJ2-1; cdr3_nt: TGCAGCGTTGGAAGTGGACAGGGATTCAATGAGCAGTTCTTC; cdr3_aa: CSVGSGQGFNEQFF
d_call: NA; clone_size: NA; v_call: TRBV30; j_call: TRBJ2-3; cdr3_nt: TGTGCCTGGAGTGGGGTGACTAGCACAGATACGCAGTATTTT; cdr3_aa: CAWSGVTSTDTQYF
d_call: NA; clone_size: NA; v_call: TRBV3-1/TRBV3-2; j_call: TRBJ2-2; cdr3_nt: TGTGCCAGCAGCCGTATAGGGGACGGGGAGCTGTTTTTT; cdr3_aa: CASSRIGDGELFF
d_call: TRBD2; clone_size: NA; v_call: TRBV2; j_call: TRBJ2-7; cdr3_nt: TGTGCCAGCAGCCCTAGCGGACCCCTCTCCGAGCAGTACTTC; cdr3_aa: CASSPSGPLSEQYF
d_call: TRBD2; clone_size: NA; v_call: TRBV19; j_call: TRBJ2-1; cdr3_nt: TGTGCCAGTAGGCGGACTAGCGGGGGGGTGGTCTACAATGAGCAGTTCTTC; cdr3_aa: CASRRTSGGVVYNEQFF
d_call: TRBD2; clone_size: few; v_call: TRBV7-2; j_call: TRBJ2-5; cdr3_nt: TGTGCCAGCAGCTTAGCTATGAGCGGGGGGGCGGTGGGTGAGACCCAGTACTTC; cdr3_aa: CASSLAMSGGAVGETQYF
d_call: TRBD2; clone_size: few; v_call: TRBV4-3; j_call: TRBJ2-2; cdr3_nt: TGCGCCAGCAGCCCCGGACTAGCGGGGGTTCGAGGCACCGGGGAGCTGTTTTTT; cdr3_aa: CASSPGLAGVRGTGELFF
d_call: TRBD1; clone_size: NA; v_call: TRBV9; j_call: TRBJ2-5; cdr3_nt: TGTGCCAGCAGCGTGGGGACAGTCCAAGAGACCCAGTACTTC; cdr3_aa: CASSVGTVQETQYF
d_call: TRBD1; clone_size: once; v_call: TRBV7-7; j_call: TRBJ2-3; cdr3_nt: TGTGCTAGCAGCCCCGGACAGGGGTCGCAGTATTTT; cdr3_aa: CASSPGQGSQYF
d_call: TRBD2; clone_size: few; v_call: TRBV5-1; j_call: TRBJ2-3; cdr3_nt: TGCGCCAGCAGCCGGAGCGGGAGGGAAGATACGCAGTATTTT; cdr3_aa: CASSRSGREDTQYF
d_call: NA; clone_size: NA; v_call: TRBV5-1; j_call: TRBJ1-2; cdr3_nt: TGCGCCAGCAGCTTGGAGATAGGGGCTGCCGGCTACACCTTC; cdr3_aa: CASSLEIGAAGYTF
d_call: NA; clone_size: NA; v_call: TRBV7-2; j_call: TRBJ2-2; cdr3_nt: TGTGCCAGCAGCCCCGGGACTTGGACCGGGGAGCTGTTTTTT; cdr3_aa: CASSPGTWTGELFF
d_call: NA; clone_size: NA; v_call: TRBV2; j_call: TRBJ2-2; cdr3_nt: TGTGCCAGCAGCCCCGGGCAGGGGCCGAACACCGGGGAGCTGTTTTTT; cdr3_aa: CASSPGQGPNTGELFF
d_call: NA; clone_size: NA; v_call: TRBV3-1/TRBV3-2; j_call: TRBJ2-7; cdr3_nt: TGTGCCAGCAGTCCTCAGTACGGCTCGGGCTCGCAGTACTTC; cdr3_aa: CASSPQYGSGSQYF
d_call: TRBD1; clone_size: NA; v_call: TRBV7-2; j_call: TRBJ1-4; cdr3_nt: TGTGCCAGCAGCCTATGGACAGGGGCCACAACTAATGAAAAACTGTTTTTT; cdr3_aa: CASSLWTGATTNEKLFF
d_call: NA; clone_size: once; v_call: TRBV11-2; j_call: TRBJ2-6; cdr3_nt: TGTGCCAGCAGCTCCGGCCCGTCTGGGGCCAACGTCCTGACTTTC; cdr3_aa: CASSSGPSGANVLTF
d_call: NA; clone_size: NA; v_call: TRBV5-4; j_call: TRBJ2-5; cdr3_nt: TGTGCCAGCAGCTTGGAGACGCGGTGGGAGACCCAGTACTTC; cdr3_aa: CASSLETRWETQYF
d_call: TRBD1; clone_size: NA; v_call: TRBV19; j_call: TRBJ1-2; cdr3_nt: TGTGCCAGTAGTATAGATGGACAGGCCGGAAGAGGTGGCTACACCTTC; cdr3_aa: CASSIDGQAGRGGYTF
d_call: NA; clone_size: NA; v_call: TRBV6-6; j_call: TRBJ1-2; cdr3_nt: TGTGCCAGCAGCCCCTCCAGCCCATCCTATGGCTACACCTTC; cdr3_aa: CASSPSSPSYGYTF
d_call: TRBD2; clone_size: NA; v_call: TRBV27; j_call: TRBJ2-1; cdr3_nt: TGTGCCAGCAGTTTCGCTCTAGCGGGAGTCGAGCAGTTCTTC; cdr3_aa: CASSFALAGVEQFF
d_call: NA; clone_size: NA; v_call: TRBV2; j_call: TRBJ1-5; cdr3_nt: TGTGCCAGCAGTGAAGCGGTTCGGAGTCAGCCCCAGCATTTT; cdr3_aa: CASSEAVRSQPQHF
d_call: NA; clone_size: NA; v_call: TRBV29-1; j_call: TRBJ1-3; cdr3_nt: TGCAGCGTTTGGGACACCCAGGGCTCTGGAAACACCATATATTTT; cdr3_aa: CSVWDTQGSGNTIYF
d_call: TRBD1; clone_size: NA; v_call: TRBV27; j_call: TRBJ2-7; cdr3_nt: TGTGCCAGCAGTATAAATTCCCGGGACAGGGCCGAGCAGTACTTC; cdr3_aa: CASSINSRDRAEQYF
d_call: TRBD1; clone_size: NA; v_call: TRBV11-2; j_call: TRBJ1-1; cdr3_nt: TGTGCCAGCAGCTTACGTCGGGGACAGGGGGCTTCGGGCACTGAAGCTTTCTTT; cdr3_aa: CASSLRRGQGASGTEAFF
d_call: NA; clone_size: NA; v_call: TRBV10-3; j_call: TRBJ1-4; cdr3_nt: TGTGCCATCAGTGAGAGGGGGGAAAAACTGTTTTTT; cdr3_aa: CAISERGEKLFF
d_call: NA; clone_size: NA; v_call: TRBV12-3/TRBV12-4; j_call: TRBJ1-1; cdr3_nt: TGTGCCAGCAGTTTTTCCCTTACCACTGAAGCTTTCTTT; cdr3_aa: CASSFSLTTEAFF
d_call: NA; clone_size: NA; v_call: TRBV11-2; j_call: TRBJ2-1; cdr3_nt: TGTGCCAGCAGCCCCTTTAAAACCAACTACAATGAGCAGTTCTTC; cdr3_aa: CASSPFKTNYNEQFF
d_call: TRBD2; clone_size: NA; v_call: TRBV11-3; j_call: TRBJ2-7; cdr3_nt: TGTGCCAGCAGCTCCGGACTAGCGGGAGACTACGAGCAGTACTTC; cdr3_aa: CASSSGLAGDYEQYF